One T cell receptor beta chain is described in this entry. These data belong to a study of blood T cell repertoires in COVID-19. Study at large: The United States, Italy and Spain were the sources of the acute and convalescent COVID-19 samples. The cDNA or gDNA used as material had been derived from T cells, B-cell-depleted T cells, or PBMCs.

The CDR3 sequence is 16 residues long. Germline V gene lookup returns CDR1 MNHNY and CDR2 SVGAGI (reference sequence). Trimming removed 6 bases from V and 3 bases from J; junction bases left unmatched: 9. Profiling relied on immunoSEQ multiplex PCR, and the TCRdb table lists in-frame clones only, not all of them. The table records 200,000 to 300,000 clones, about 87% of them present only once. The rearrangement joins TRBV6-6 to TRBJ1-3; TRBD1 aligns across 9 bases. This TCR came from a woman in her thirties or forties with acute or convalescent COVID-19. Sequenced sample: peripheral blood. The CDR3 sequence: CASRTGTGSFGNTIYF. CDR3 nucleotides: TGTGCCAGCAGAACCGGGACAGGGTCTTTTGGAAACACCATATATTTT.